The following is a TCR beta chain sequence with its context. The data were taken from a study of glioma-infiltrating T cells. TCR alpha and beta CDR3 regions were amplified from RNA using iRepertoire nested multiplex PCR. TCRdb called the multiplex PCR reads again in MiXCR, with one record for every CDR3 protein. The table has around 390,000 distinct CDR3 sequences, roughly two fifths seen once. Germline V gene lookup returns CDR1 MDHEN and CDR2 SYDVKM. The CDR3 consists of 15 residues. V lost 7 bases and J lost 14, with 29 bases in between. The sample was glioma tissue, nonneoplastic brain tissue, or PBMCs (not recorded which). The chain has TRBV28 and TRBJ1-1; no reliable D call. The source of this sequence is a human donor with low-grade glioma or glioblastoma, undergoing nonglioma brain surgery, or in good health (not recorded which). The CDR3 loop reads CASNLNGRSADTQFF. CDR3 nucleotides: TGTGCCAGCAATCTTAACGGGAGGAGTGCAGATACGCAGTTCTTT. The complete variable domain, with remaining parts taken from reference TRBV28 and TRBJ1-1, reads DVKVTQSSRYLVKRTGEKVFLECVQDMDHENMFWYRQDPGLGLRLIYFSYDVKMKEKGDIPEGYSVSREKKERFSLILESASTNQTSMYLCASNLNGRSADTQFFGQGTRLTVV.